This T cell receptor (beta chain) was identified in a study of blood T cell repertoires in COVID-19. Study information: Italy, Spain and the United States were the sources of the convalescent and acute COVID-19 samples. Nucleic acid was either cDNA or gDNA, and it came from T cells, B-cell-depleted T cells, or PBMCs.

Clones were sequenced by immunoSEQ multiplex PCR, and TCRdb holds only the in-frame ones, with some missing. The sample has some 360,000 clones, about 87% seen once. Enrolment of Seattle patients took place during active infection, and they were followed longitudinally. The germline gives CDR1 LGHDT, CDR2 YNNKEL (reference sequence). Deletions cut 6 bases from V and 0 bases from J, with 11 bases between. This CDR3 is 14 amino acids long. This clone has just a few counts. This TCR was recovered from an older woman with COVID-19, enrolled during active disease. The source material was peripheral blood. The gene calls are TRBV3-1 (or the pseudogene TRBV3-2) and TRBJ1-1; D is possibly TRBD1 (5 bases). The CDR3 region has the DNA TGTGCCAGCAGGTCAGACAGAGTGAACACTGAAGCTTTCTTT. Protein product: CASRSDRVNTEAFF.